This T cell receptor beta chain emerged from a study of T-cell memory formation after mild COVID-19. Libraries for TCRalpha and TCRbeta carried sample barcodes and unique molecular identifiers via 5'RACE. TCRdb itself ran the 5' RACE reads through MiXCR, one entry per CDR3 protein. The table includes approximately 440,000 distinct CDR3 sequences, around 20% detected once. The sequence was obtained from an adult woman who had mild COVID-19 (a few samples of this study predate the infection). Cell type and time point are not known. Sequenced input: PBMCs or a T cell subset sorted from them (not recorded which).

The CDR3 loop is CASSLGLTHTNTGELFF. In DNA form, the CDR3 reads TGCGCCAGCAGCTTGGGACTAACCCACACGAACACCGGGGAGCTGTTTTTT. The rearrangement links TRBV5-1 to TRBJ2-2, with a weak D call TRBD2 (5 bases). There are 17 residues in the CDR3. Trimming cost V 0 bases and J 0 bases, with 12 bases left between them. Looked up from germline, CDR1 is SGHRS and CDR2 is YFSETQ.